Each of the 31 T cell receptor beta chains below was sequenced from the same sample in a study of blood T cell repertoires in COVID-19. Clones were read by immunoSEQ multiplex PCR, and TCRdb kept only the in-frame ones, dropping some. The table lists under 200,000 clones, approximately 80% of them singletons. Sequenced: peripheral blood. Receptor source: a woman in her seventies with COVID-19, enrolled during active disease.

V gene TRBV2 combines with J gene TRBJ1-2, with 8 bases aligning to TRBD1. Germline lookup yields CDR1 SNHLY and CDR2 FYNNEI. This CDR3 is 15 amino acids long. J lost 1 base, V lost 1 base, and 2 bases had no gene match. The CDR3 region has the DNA TGTGCCAGCAGTGAAGAGACAGGGGATAACTATGGCTACACCTTC. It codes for CASSEETGDNYGYTF.

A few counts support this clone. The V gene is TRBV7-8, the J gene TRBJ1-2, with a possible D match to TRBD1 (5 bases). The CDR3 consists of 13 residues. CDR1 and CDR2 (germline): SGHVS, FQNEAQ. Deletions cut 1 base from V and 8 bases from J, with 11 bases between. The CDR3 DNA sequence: TGTGCCAGCAGCTTAGAACGGCAGGGAGGCTACACCTTC. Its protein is CASSLERQGGYTF.

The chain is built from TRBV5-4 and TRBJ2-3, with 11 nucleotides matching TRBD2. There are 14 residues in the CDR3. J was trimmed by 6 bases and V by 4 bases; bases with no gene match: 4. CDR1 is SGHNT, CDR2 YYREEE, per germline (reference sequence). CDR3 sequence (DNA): TGTGCCAGCAGCCTACTAGCGGGAGTGGATACGCAGTATTTT. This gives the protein CASSLLAGVDTQYF. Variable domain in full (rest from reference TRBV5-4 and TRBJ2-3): ETGVTQSPTHLIKTRGQQVTLRCSSQSGHNTVSWYQQALGQGPQFIFQYYREEENGRGNFPPRFSGLQFPNYSSELNVNALELDDSALYLCASSLLAGVDTQYFGPGTRLTVL.

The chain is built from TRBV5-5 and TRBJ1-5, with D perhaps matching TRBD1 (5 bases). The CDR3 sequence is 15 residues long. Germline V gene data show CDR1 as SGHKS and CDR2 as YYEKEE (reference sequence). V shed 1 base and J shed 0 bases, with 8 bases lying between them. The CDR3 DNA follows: TGTGCCAGCAGCTTGTTGACAGCTAGCAATCAGCCCCAGCATTTT. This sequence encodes CASSLLTASNQPQHF.

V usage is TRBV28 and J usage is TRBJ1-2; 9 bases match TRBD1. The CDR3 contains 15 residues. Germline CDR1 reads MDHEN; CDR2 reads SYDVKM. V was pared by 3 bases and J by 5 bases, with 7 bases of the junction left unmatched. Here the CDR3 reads CASSLPKQGAYGYTF. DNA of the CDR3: TGTGCCAGCAGTTTGCCTAAACAGGGGGCGTATGGCTACACCTTC.

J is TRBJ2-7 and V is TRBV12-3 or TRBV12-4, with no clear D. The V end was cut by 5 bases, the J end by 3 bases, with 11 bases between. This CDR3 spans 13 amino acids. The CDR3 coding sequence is TGTGCCAGCAGTCCCCTGTTCGGCTACGAGCAGTACTTC. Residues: CASSPLFGYEQYF.

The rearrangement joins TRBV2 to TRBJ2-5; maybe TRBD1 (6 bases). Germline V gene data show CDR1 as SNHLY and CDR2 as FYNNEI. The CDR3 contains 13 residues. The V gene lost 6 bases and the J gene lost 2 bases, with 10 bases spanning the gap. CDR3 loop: CASSRGQQETQYF. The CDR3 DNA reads TGTGCCAGCAGCCGCGGACAGCAAGAGACCCAGTACTTC.

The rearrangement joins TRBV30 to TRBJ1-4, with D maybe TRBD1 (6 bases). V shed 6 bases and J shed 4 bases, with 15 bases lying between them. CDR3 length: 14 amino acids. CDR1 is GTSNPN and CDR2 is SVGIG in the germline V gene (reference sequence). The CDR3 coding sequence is TGTGCCTGCCCGATGAGAGGGGGTAATGAAAAACTGTTTTTT. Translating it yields CACPMRGGNEKLFF.

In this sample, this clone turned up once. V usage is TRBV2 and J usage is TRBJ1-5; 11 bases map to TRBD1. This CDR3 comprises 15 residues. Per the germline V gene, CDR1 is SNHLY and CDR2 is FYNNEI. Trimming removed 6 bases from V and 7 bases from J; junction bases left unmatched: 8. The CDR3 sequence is CASRDRDRGSQPQHF. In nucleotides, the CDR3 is TGTGCCAGCAGGGACCGGGACAGGGGGTCCCAGCCCCAGCATTTT.

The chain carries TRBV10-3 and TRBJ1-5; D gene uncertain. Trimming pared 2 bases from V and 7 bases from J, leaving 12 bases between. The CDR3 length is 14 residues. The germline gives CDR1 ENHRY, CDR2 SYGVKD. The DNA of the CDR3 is TGTGCCATCAGTGAGAGGAGGGCCGGCCAGCCCCAGCATTTT. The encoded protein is CAISERRAGQPQHF.

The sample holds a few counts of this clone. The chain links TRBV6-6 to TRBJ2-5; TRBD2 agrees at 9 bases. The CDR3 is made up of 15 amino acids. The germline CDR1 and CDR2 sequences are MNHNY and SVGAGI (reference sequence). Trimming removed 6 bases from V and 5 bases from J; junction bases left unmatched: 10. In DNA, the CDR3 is TGTGCCAGCAGCCAGGGACTAGCCGCTGGGGAGACCCAGTACTTC. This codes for CASSQGLAAGETQYF.

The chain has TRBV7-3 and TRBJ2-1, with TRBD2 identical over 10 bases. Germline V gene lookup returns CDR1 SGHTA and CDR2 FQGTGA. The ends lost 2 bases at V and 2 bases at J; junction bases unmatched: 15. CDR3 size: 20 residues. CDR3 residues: CASSLPGNRNSGGAYNEQFF. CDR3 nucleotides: TGTGCCAGCAGCTTACCAGGCAATAGGAACAGCGGGGGGGCCTACAATGAGCAGTTCTTC.

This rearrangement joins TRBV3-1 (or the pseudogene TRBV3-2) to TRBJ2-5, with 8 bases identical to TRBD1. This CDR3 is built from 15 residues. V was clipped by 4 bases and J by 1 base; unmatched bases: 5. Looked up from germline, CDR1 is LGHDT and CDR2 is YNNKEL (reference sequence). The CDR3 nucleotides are TGTGCCAGCAGCCCGGGGACAGGCGTCCAAGAGACCCAGTACTTC. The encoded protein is CASSPGTGVQETQYF.

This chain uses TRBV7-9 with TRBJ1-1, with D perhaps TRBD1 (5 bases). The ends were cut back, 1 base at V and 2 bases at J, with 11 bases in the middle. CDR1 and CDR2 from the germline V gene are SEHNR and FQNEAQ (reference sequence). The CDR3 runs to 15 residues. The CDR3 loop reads CASSLDAGPNTEAFF. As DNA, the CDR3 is TGTGCCAGCAGCTTAGACGCGGGACCAAACACTGAAGCTTTCTTT.

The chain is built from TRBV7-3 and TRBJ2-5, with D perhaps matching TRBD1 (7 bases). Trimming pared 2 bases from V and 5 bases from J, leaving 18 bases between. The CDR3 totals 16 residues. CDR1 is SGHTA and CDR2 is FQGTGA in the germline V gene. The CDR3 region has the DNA TGTGCCAGCAGCTTACCGGAGGGGGCAATGCCGGAGACCCAGTACTTC. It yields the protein CASSLPEGAMPETQYF.

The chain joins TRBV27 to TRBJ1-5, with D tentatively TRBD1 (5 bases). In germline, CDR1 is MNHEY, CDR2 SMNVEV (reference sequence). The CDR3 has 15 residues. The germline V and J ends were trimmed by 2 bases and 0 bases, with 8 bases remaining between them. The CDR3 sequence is CASSLTGDSNQPQHF. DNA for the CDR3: TGTGCCAGCAGTTTAACGGGGGATAGCAATCAGCCCCAGCATTTT.

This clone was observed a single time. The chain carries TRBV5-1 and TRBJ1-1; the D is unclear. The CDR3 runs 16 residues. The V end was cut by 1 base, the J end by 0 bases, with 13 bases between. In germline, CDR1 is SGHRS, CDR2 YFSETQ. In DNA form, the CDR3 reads TGCGCCAGCAGCTTGTTAGCCCCTCCGGTGAACACTGAAGCTTTCTTT. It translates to CASSLLAPPVNTEAFF.

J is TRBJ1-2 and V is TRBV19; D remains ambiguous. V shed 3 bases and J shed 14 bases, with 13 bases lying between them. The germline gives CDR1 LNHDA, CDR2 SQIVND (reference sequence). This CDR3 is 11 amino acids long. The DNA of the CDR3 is TGTGCCAGTAGTATCAGAGGGTTCGTAACCTTC. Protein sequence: CASSIRGFVTF.

The CDR3 sequence: CASSQEVGGLAGELFF. The CDR3 DNA is TGTGCCAGCAGCCAAGAGGTGGGAGGGCTCGCCGGGGAGCTGTTTTTT. J is TRBJ2-2 and V is TRBV4-2; 7 bases fit TRBD2. CDR1 is LGHNA and CDR2 is YNFKEQ in the germline V gene. The CDR3 contains 16 residues. J gave up 6 bases and V 0 bases, and 7 bases lay outside the gene matches.

CDR3 DNA: TGCGCCAGCAGCTTGGCTGGGGCCGCAGATACGCAGTATTTT. Protein sequence: CASSLAGAADTQYF. The chain employs TRBV5-1 and TRBJ2-3; the D gene is possibly TRBD1 (5 bases). Germline V gene sequence: CDR1 SGHRS, CDR2 YFSETQ. Trimming took off 0 bases at V and 4 bases at J, with 9 bases between the two ends. The CDR3 runs 14 residues.

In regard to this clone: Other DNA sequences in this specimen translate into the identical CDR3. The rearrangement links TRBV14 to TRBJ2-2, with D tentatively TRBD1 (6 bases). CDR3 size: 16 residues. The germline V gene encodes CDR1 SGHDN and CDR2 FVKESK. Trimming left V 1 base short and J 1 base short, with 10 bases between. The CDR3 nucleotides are TGTGCCAGCAGCCAAGCTACAGGGAAGAACACCGGGGAGCTGTTTTTT. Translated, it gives CASSQATGKNTGELFF. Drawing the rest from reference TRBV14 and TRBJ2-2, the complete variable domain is EAGVTQFPSHSVIEKGQTVTLRCDPISGHDNLYWYRRVMGKEIKFLLHFVKESKQDESGMPNNRFLAERTGGTYSTLKVQPAELEDSGVYFCASSQATGKNTGELFFGEGSRLTVL.

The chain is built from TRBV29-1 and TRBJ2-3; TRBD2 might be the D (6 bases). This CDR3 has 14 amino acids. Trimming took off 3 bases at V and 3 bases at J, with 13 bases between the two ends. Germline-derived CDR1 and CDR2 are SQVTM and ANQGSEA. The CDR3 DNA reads TGCAGCGTTGACGGGGGAGCTGGGACAGATACGCAGTATTTT. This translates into CSVDGGAGTDTQYF.

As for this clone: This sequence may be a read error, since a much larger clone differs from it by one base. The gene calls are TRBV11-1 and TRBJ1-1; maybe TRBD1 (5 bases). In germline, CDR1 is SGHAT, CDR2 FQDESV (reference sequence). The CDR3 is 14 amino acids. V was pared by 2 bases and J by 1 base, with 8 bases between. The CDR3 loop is CASSLTGGNTEAFF. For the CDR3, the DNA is TGTGCCAGCAGCTTAACCGGGGGGAACACTGAAGCTTTCTTT.

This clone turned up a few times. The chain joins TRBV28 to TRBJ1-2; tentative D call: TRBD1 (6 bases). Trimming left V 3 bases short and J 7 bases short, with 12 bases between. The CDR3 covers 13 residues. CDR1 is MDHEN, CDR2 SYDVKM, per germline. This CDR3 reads CASSLGTLGGYTF. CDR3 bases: TGTGCCAGCAGTTTGGGGACATTAGGTGGCTACACCTTC.

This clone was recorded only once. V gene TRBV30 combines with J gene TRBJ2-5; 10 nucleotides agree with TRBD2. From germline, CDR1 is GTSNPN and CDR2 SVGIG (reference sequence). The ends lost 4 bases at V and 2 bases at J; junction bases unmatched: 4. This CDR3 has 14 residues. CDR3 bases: TGTGCCTGGAATAGCGGGGGGATTCAAGAGACCCAGTACTTC. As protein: CAWNSGGIQETQYF.

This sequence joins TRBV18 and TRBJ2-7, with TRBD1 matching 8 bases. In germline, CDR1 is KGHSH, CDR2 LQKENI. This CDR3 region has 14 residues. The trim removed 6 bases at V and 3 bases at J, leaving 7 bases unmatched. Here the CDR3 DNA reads TGTGCCAGCTCGCTTGGACAGGGCATCTACGAGCAGTACTTC. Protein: CASSLGQGIYEQYF.

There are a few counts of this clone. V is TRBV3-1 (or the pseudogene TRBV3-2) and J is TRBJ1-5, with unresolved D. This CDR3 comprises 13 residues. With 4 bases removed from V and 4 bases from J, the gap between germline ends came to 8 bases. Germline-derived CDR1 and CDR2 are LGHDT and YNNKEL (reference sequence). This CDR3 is CASSLMYNQPQHF. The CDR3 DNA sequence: TGTGCCAGCAGCCTTATGTATAATCAGCCCCAGCATTTT.

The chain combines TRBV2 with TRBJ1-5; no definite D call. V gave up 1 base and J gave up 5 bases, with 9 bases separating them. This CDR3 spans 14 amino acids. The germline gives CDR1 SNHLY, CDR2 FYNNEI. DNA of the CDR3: TGTGCCAGCAGTGAAGGGGCAGATGATCAGCCCCAGCATTTT. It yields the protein CASSEGADDQPQHF.

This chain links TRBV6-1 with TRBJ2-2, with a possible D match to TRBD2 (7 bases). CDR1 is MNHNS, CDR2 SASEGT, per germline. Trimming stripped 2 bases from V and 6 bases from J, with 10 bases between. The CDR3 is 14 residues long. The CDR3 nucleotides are TGTGCCAGCAGTGAATCGGGGGGCTCCGGGGAGCTGTTTTTT. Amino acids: CASSESGGSGELFF.

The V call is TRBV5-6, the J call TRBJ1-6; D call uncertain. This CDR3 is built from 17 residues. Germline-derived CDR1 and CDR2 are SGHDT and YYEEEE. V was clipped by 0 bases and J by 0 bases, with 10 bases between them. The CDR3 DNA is TGTGCCAGCAGCTTGGGCCGTCTGAGCTCCTATAATTCACCCCTCCACTTT. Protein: CASSLGRLSSYNSPLHF.

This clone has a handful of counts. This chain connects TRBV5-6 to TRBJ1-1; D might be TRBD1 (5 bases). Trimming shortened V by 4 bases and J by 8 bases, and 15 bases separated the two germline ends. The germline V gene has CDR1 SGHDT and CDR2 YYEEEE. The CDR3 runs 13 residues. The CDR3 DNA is TGTGCCAGCAGCCCACTGACCCGGACAGAAGCTTTCTTT. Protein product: CASSPLTRTEAFF. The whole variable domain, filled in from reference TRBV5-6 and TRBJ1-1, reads DAGVTQSPTHLIKTRGQQVTLRCSPKSGHDTVSWYQQALGQGPQFIFQYYEEEERQRGNFPDRFSGHQFPNYSSELNVNALLLGDSALYLCASSPLTRTEAFFGQGTRLTVV.